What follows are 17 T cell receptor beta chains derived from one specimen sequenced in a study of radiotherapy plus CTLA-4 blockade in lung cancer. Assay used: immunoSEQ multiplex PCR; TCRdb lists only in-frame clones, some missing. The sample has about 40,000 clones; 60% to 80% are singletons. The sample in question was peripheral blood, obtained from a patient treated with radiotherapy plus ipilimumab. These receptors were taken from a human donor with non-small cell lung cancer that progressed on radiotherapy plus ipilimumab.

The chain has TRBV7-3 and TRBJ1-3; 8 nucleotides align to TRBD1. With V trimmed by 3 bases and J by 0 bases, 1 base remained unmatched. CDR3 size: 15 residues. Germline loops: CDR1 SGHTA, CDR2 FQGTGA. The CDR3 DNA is TGTGCCAGCAGCTTGGACAGGGTCTCTGGAAACACCATATATTTT. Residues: CASSLDRVSGNTIYF.

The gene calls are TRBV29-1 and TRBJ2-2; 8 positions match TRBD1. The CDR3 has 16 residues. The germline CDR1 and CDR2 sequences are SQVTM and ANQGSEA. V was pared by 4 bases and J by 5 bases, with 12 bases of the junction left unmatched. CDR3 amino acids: CSVGHGQGLRTGELFF. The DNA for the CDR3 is TGCAGCGTTGGACACGGACAGGGATTGAGAACCGGGGAGCTGTTTTTT.

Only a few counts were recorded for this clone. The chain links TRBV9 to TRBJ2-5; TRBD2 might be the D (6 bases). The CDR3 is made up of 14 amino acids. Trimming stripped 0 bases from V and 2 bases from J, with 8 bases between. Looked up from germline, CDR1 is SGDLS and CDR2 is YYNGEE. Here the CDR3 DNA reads TGTGCCAGCAGCGTAGGGGGGGAGCAAGAGACCCAGTACTTC. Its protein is CASSVGGEQETQYF.

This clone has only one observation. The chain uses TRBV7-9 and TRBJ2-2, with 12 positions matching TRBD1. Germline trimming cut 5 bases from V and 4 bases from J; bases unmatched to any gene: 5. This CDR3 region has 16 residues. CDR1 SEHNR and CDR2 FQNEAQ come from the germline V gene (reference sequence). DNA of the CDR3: TGTGCCAGCAGCCTCCGGGACAGGGGGCTCACCGGGGAGCTGTTTTTT. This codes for CASSLRDRGLTGELFF.

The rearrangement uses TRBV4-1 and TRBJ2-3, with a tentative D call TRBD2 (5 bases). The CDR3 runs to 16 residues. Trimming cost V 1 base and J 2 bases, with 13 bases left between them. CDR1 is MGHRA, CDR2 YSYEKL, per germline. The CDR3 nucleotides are TGCGCCAGCAGCCAAGGGGCTAGCTGGTACACAGATACGCAGTATTTT. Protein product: CASSQGASWYTDTQYF.

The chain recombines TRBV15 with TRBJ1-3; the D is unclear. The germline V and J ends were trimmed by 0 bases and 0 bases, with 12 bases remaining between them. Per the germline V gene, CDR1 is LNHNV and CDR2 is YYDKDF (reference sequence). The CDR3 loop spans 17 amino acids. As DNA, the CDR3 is TGTGCCACCAGCAGAGAAACAGTATCTTACTCTGGAAACACCATATATTTT. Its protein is CATSRETVSYSGNTIYF.

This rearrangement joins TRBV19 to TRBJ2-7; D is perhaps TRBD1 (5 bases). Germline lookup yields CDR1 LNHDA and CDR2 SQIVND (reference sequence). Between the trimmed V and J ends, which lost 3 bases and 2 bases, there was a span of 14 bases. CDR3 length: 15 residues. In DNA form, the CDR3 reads TGTGCCAGTAGTATTTCCGGACAATCTACCTACGAGCAGTACTTC. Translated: CASSISGQSTYEQYF.

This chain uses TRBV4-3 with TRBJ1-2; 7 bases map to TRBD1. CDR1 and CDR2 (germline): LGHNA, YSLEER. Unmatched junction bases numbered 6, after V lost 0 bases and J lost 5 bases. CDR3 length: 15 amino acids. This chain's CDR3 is CASSQDDREGYGYTF. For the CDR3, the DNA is TGCGCCAGCAGCCAAGACGACAGGGAAGGGTATGGCTACACCTTC.

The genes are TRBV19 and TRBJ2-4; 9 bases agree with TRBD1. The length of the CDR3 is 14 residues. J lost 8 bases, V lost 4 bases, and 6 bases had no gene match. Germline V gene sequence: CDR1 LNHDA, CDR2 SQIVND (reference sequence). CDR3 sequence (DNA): TGTGCCAGTAGTACGACAGGGGGGGAGGACATTCAGTACTTC. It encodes CASSTTGGEDIQYF.

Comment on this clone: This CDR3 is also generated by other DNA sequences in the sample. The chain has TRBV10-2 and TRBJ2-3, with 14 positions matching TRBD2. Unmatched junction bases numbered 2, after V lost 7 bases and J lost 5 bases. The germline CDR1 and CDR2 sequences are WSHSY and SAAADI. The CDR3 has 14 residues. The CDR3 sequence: CASTTSGGGDTQYF. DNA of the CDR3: TGCGCCAGCACGACTAGCGGGGGGGGAGATACGCAGTATTTT.

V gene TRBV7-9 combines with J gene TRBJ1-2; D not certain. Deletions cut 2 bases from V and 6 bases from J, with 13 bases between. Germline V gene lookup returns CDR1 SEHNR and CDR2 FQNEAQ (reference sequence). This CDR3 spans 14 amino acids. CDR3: CASSLLLGQNGYTF. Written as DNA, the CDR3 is TGTGCCAGCAGCTTATTACTGGGCCAGAATGGCTACACCTTC.

In DNA form, the CDR3 reads TGTGCCAGCAAACAGGGGAATGGTGAAGCTTTCTTT. Translating gives CASKQGNGEAFF. The chain employs TRBV6-5 and TRBJ1-1; TRBD1 matches 7 bases. Germline V gene data show CDR1 as MNHEY and CDR2 as SVGAGI. CDR3 length: 12 residues. The V gene end was trimmed by 7 bases and the J gene end by 7 bases; junction bases not matched to a gene: 6.

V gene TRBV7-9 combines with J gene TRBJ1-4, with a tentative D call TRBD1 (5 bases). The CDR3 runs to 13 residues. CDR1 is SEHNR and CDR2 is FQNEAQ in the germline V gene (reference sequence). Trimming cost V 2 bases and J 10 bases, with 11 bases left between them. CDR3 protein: CASSLPGLGKLFF. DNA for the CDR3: TGTGCCAGCAGCTTACCAGGGTTAGGAAAACTGTTTTTT.

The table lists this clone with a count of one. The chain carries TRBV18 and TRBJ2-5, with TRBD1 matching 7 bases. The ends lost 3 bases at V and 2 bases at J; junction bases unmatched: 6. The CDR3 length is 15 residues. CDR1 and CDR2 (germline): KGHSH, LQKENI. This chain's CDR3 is CASSPRQGKQETQYF. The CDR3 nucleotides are TGTGCCAGCTCACCCCGACAGGGTAAACAAGAGACCCAGTACTTC. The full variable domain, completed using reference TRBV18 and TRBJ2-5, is NAGVMQNPRHLVRRRGQEARLRCSPMKGHSHVYWYRQLPEEGLKFMVYLQKENIIDESGMPKERFSAEFPKEGPSILRIQQVVRGDSAAYFCASSPRQGKQETQYFGPGTRLLVL.

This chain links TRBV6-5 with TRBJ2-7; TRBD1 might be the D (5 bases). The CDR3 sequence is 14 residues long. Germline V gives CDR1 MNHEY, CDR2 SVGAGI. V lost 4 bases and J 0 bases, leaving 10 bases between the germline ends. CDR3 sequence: CASSLTGPSYEQYF. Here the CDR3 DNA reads TGTGCCAGCAGTTTAACAGGTCCCTCCTACGAGCAGTACTTC.

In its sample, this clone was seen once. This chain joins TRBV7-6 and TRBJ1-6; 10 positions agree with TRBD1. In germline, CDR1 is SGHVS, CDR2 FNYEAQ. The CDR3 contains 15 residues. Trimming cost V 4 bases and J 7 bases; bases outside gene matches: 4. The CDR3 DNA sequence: TGTGCCAGCAGCTCACCGGGACAGGGGAATTCACCCCTCCACTTT. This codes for CASSSPGQGNSPLHF.

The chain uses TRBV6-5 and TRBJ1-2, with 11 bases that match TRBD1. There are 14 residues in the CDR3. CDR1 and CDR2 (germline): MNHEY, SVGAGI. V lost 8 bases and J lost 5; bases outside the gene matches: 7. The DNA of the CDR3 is TGTGCCAGCTTCCGGACAGGGGGCATATATGGCTACACCTTC. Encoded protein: CASFRTGGIYGYTF.